Shown below are 31 T cell receptor beta chains from a single sample sequenced in a study of cytomegalovirus exposure and HLA in healthy donors. The primer mix had 60 Vbeta and 13 Jbeta primers. Method: immunoSEQ multiplex PCR; TCRdb's copy keeps in-frame clones and lacks some. The sample has about 110,000 clones, approximately 58% seen once. Sequencing was done on a sample of PBMCs. The source is a woman aged 30 to 39 in good health and CMV-seronegative.

This clone was observed a few times. J is TRBJ2-3 and V is TRBV21-1; the table's D call TRBD1 went unverified against the DNA. TRBV21-1 is a pseudogene. The CDR3 loop spans 18 amino acids. CDR3 residues: CASRGRDRGLSSTDTQYF. The CDR3, as DNA: TGTGCCAGTAGGGGCCGGGACAGGGGATTATCTAGCACAGATACGCAGTATTTT.

The CDR3 reads CASSRRQGGFDIQYF. CDR3 nucleotide sequence: TGTGCCAGCAGTCGCAGACAGGGGGGCTTTGACATTCAGTACTTC. V is TRBV28 and J is TRBJ2-4; 9 bases agree with TRBD1. CDR3 length: 15 amino acids. The V and J ends lost 5 bases and 8 bases, in that order; junction bases with no gene match: 10. Germline V gene lookup returns CDR1 MDHEN and CDR2 SYDVKM.

This clone was seen only a few times. The chain joins TRBV5-1 to TRBJ1-1; 7 nucleotides agree with TRBD1. Germline loops: CDR1 SGHRS, CDR2 YFSETQ. With V trimmed by 4 bases and J by 1 base, 4 bases remained unmatched. The CDR3 runs 14 residues. The DNA for the CDR3 is TGCGCCAGCAGCGGGACAGTAGAGAACACTGAAGCTTTCTTT. Protein: CASSGTVENTEAFF.

The genes are TRBV28 and TRBJ2-1, with 7 bases identical to TRBD2. CDR3 length: 14 amino acids. The V gene end was trimmed by 2 bases and the J gene end by 9 bases; junction bases not matched to a gene: 7. Germline loops: CDR1 MDHEN, CDR2 SYDVKM. The CDR3, as DNA: TGTGCCAGCAGTTTAGGCCTAGCGGTACTTGAGCAGTTCTTC. Encoded protein: CASSLGLAVLEQFF.

This chain uses TRBV29-1 with TRBJ2-7; tentative D call: TRBD2 (6 bases). The germline V gene has CDR1 SQVTM and CDR2 ANQGSEA. The V and J ends lost 7 bases and 2 bases respectively, with 12 bases between them. The CDR3 length is 12 residues. The CDR3 DNA reads TGCAGCGGGAGGGACCGCACCTACGAGCAGTACTTC. Its translation is CSGRDRTYEQYF.

The CDR3 loop is CASSPTGRYTEAFF. CDR3 nucleotide sequence: TGTGCCAGCAGTCCGACAGGGAGGTACACTGAAGCTTTCTTT. The V gene is TRBV11-2, the J gene TRBJ1-1, with TRBD1 matching 7 bases. Germline V gene sequence: CDR1 SGHAT, CDR2 FQNNGV. The J segment lost 3 bases and the V segment lost 6 bases, leaving 7 bases of the junction unmatched. The CDR3 runs 14 residues.

The chain couples TRBV9 to TRBJ1-2; D remains unclear. Trimming stripped 4 bases from V and 0 bases from J, with 7 bases between. This CDR3 has 13 amino acids. CDR1 is SGDLS, CDR2 YYNGEE, per germline. CDR3 sequence reads: CASSLRSNYGYTF. Written as DNA, the CDR3 is TGTGCCAGCAGCCTGCGGTCTAACTATGGCTACACCTTC.

CDR3 in amino acids: CASSMTSAYEQYF. DNA for the CDR3: TGTGCCAGTAGTATGACTAGCGCCTACGAGCAGTACTTC. The J gene is TRBJ2-7, the V gene TRBV19; TRBD2 matches at 8 bases. Germline assignment: CDR1 LNHDA and CDR2 SQIVND (reference sequence). The length of the CDR3 is 13 residues. Trimming cost V 3 bases and J 2 bases; bases outside gene matches: 0.

This chain joins TRBV18 and TRBJ1-6, with TRBD1 identical over 9 bases. The CDR3 spans 18 residues. Germline values: CDR1 KGHSH, CDR2 LQKENI. V lost 2 bases and J lost 7; bases outside the gene matches: 12. CDR3 residues: CASSPIRTGVGGNSPLHF. In DNA, the CDR3 is TGTGCCAGCTCACCAATTAGGACAGGGGTCGGGGGAAATTCACCCCTCCACTTT.

The chain joins TRBV5-6 to TRBJ1-4, with no clear D. The ends were cut back, 2 bases at V and 1 base at J, with 9 bases in the middle. Germline V gene sequence: CDR1 SGHDT, CDR2 YYEEEE. CDR3 length equals 15 residues. CDR3 amino acids: CASSFLGRTNEKLFF. The CDR3 coding sequence is TGTGCCAGCAGCTTTCTAGGGAGAACTAATGAAAAACTGTTTTTT.

The chain has TRBV27 and TRBJ2-7, with D perhaps TRBD2 (5 bases). V shed 4 bases and J shed 0 bases, with 13 bases lying between them. CDR1 is MNHEY, CDR2 SMNVEV, per germline (reference sequence). The CDR3 spans 15 residues. CDR3 amino acids: CASSSFQGSSYEQYF. CDR3 DNA sequence: TGTGCCAGCAGTTCGTTTCAAGGGAGCTCCTACGAGCAGTACTTC.

The chain recombines TRBV29-1 with TRBJ2-4, with 10 bases lining up with TRBD2. This CDR3 has 14 amino acids. Trimming took 2 bases from V and 7 from J; bases not matched to a gene: 5. Germline CDR1 reads SQVTM; CDR2 reads ANQGSEA. In DNA, the CDR3 is TGCAGCGTTGAAACTAGCGGGATACTTAACATTCAGTACTTC. Its protein is CSVETSGILNIQYF.

A few counts support this clone. The V call is TRBV28, the J call TRBJ1-5, with 8 bases identical to TRBD1. V lost 9 bases to trimming and J lost 0 bases; unmatched junction nucleotides: 7. CDR1 is MDHEN and CDR2 is SYDVKM in the germline V gene. This CDR3 is 15 amino acids long. This CDR3 is CASITGGFSNQPQHF. CDR3 nucleotides: TGTGCCAGTATTACAGGGGGTTTTAGCAATCAGCCCCAGCATTTT.

This chain links TRBV9 with TRBJ2-5, with a weak D call TRBD1 (6 bases). Germline CDR1 reads SGDLS; CDR2 reads YYNGEE. The CDR3 runs to 14 residues. V lost 5 bases to trimming and J lost 1 base, with 12 bases between them. DNA of the CDR3: TGTGCCAGCAGTGTACAGGGCTCCCAAGAGACCCAGTACTTC. Translation gives CASSVQGSQETQYF.

This chain uses TRBV5-1 with TRBJ2-3; TRBD1 might be the D (6 bases). The CDR3 spans 15 residues. Trimming stripped 0 bases from V and 1 base from J, with 9 bases between. In germline, CDR1 is SGHRS, CDR2 YFSETQ. CDR3 loop: CASSLDSGGTDTQYF. In nucleotides, the CDR3 is TGCGCCAGCAGCTTGGATTCAGGGGGCACAGATACGCAGTATTTT.

V is TRBV27 and J is TRBJ1-2, with D possibly being TRBD1 (6 bases). The CDR3 is 16 amino acids. The V gene's germline CDR1 is MNHEY and CDR2 SMNVEV (reference sequence). V was cut by 7 bases and J by 0 bases, with 18 bases left in between. In nucleotides, the CDR3 is TGTGCCAGCACATCCAAAAAGGGGGTGGCTAACTATGGCTACACCTTC. Protein: CASTSKKGVANYGYTF.

The chain uses TRBV28 and TRBJ2-6; the match to TRBD1 covers 9 bases. Germline V gene sequence: CDR1 MDHEN, CDR2 SYDVKM. CDR3 size: 16 residues. J gave up 0 bases and V 7 bases, and 4 bases lay outside the gene matches. The CDR3 is CASTGQGLSGANVLTF. The CDR3 region has the DNA TGTGCCAGCACCGGACAGGGGCTCTCTGGGGCCAACGTCCTGACTTTC.

The chain joins TRBV19 to TRBJ2-3, with a tentative D call TRBD1 (5 bases). V dropped 5 bases and J dropped 2 bases, with 11 bases sitting between them. CDR3 size: 14 residues. CDR1 and CDR2 (germline): LNHDA, SQIVND (reference sequence). The CDR3 loop is CASSPTVLTDTQYF. Here the CDR3 DNA reads TGTGCCAGTAGTCCGACAGTGCTCACAGATACGCAGTATTTT.

The rearrangement joins TRBV5-1 to TRBJ2-1; D possibly corresponds to TRBD2 (6 bases). Trimming pared 4 bases from V and 6 bases from J, leaving 14 bases between. This CDR3 comprises 14 residues. Germline V gives CDR1 SGHRS, CDR2 YFSETQ. The CDR3 DNA reads as TGCGCCAGCAGCGTAGCTGACGGGGGCAATGAGCAGTTCTTC. Translation: CASSVADGGNEQFF.

This clone was picked up one time. The gene calls are TRBV7-2 and TRBJ2-7; 11 positions agree with TRBD2. Losses at the gene ends were 4 bases for V and 0 bases for J; bases not matched to a gene: 2. Germline V gives CDR1 SGHTA, CDR2 FQGNSA. This CDR3 comprises 15 residues. The CDR3 loop reads CASSSTSGSSYEQYF. CDR3 sequence (DNA): TGTGCCAGCAGCTCCACTAGCGGGAGCTCCTACGAGCAGTACTTC.

This clone showed up just a few times. The chain uses TRBV6-5 and TRBJ2-5; D perhaps matches TRBD2 (6 bases). The CDR3 runs 13 residues. With 0 bases removed from V and 7 bases from J, the gap between germline ends came to 9 bases. Germline values: CDR1 MNHEY, CDR2 SVGAGI. The CDR3 DNA is TGTGCCAGCAGTTACTCGAGACTAGGGACCCAGTACTTC. Translating it yields CASSYSRLGTQYF.

The gene calls are TRBV9 and TRBJ2-5; D may be TRBD1 (6 bases). CDR3 length: 17 amino acids. Trimming shortened V by 1 base and J by 1 base, and 17 bases separated the two germline ends. The germline V gene has CDR1 SGDLS and CDR2 YYNGEE. In DNA, the CDR3 is TGTGCCAGCAGCGTATCTTGGCAGGGGCCCTCCCAAGAGACCCAGTACTTC. This gives the protein CASSVSWQGPSQETQYF.

The V gene is TRBV14, the J gene TRBJ1-6; maybe TRBD1 (6 bases). The CDR3 has 15 residues. V was shortened by 0 bases and J by 8 bases, with 11 bases between the two germline ends. CDR1 is SGHDN, CDR2 FVKESK, per germline. CDR3 DNA sequence: TGTGCCAGCAGCCAAGACAGGGGAGTACATTCACCCCTCCACTTT. Translation: CASSQDRGVHSPLHF.

The chain links TRBV7-9 to TRBJ1-2, with TRBD1 matching over 7 bases. The ends lost 4 bases at V and 6 bases at J; junction bases unmatched: 17. The CDR3 has 17 residues. Germline CDR1 and CDR2: SEHNR and FQNEAQ (reference sequence). The CDR3 region is CASSSIRGDSLSDGYTF. For the CDR3, the DNA is TGTGCCAGCAGCTCAATAAGAGGGGACAGTCTTTCGGATGGCTACACCTTC. The entire variable domain, with the rest obtained from reference TRBV7-9 and TRBJ1-2, is as follows: DTGVSQNPRHKITKRGQNVTFRCDPISEHNRLYWYRQTLGQGPEFLTYFQNEAQLEKSRLLSDRFSAERPKGSFSTLEIQRTEQGDSAMYLCASSSIRGDSLSDGYTFGSGTRLTVV.

The chain recombines TRBV2 with TRBJ2-5, with unresolved D. The V end was cut by 8 bases, the J end by 2 bases, with 12 bases between. The germline V gene encodes CDR1 SNHLY and CDR2 FYNNEI. The CDR3 extends over 13 amino acids. The CDR3 loop is CASDLSLQETQYF. CDR3 sequence (DNA): TGTGCCAGCGATTTGAGCCTACAAGAGACCCAGTACTTC.

J is TRBJ2-7 and V is TRBV9, with TRBD2 identical over 11 bases. CDR1 SGDLS and CDR2 YYNGEE come from the germline V gene. The CDR3 consists of 14 residues. The trim removed 4 bases at V and 5 bases at J, leaving 5 bases unmatched. This chain's CDR3 is CASSPIAGGDEQYF. The CDR3 coding sequence is TGTGCCAGCAGCCCGATAGCGGGAGGGGACGAGCAGTACTTC.

The V gene is TRBV30, the J gene TRBJ2-7, with 14 bases aligning to TRBD2. CDR3 length equals 16 residues. Germline V gene sequence: CDR1 GTSNPN, CDR2 SVGIG (reference sequence). Unmatched junction bases numbered 9, after V lost 2 bases and J lost 6 bases. In DNA, the CDR3 is TGTGCCTGGAGTCCCGGGACTAGCGGGAGTTGGGGCGAGCAGTACTTC. This sequence encodes CAWSPGTSGSWGEQYF.

This clone was counted only a few times. The rearrangement links TRBV30 to TRBJ2-3; 8 positions agree with TRBD2. Germline values: CDR1 GTSNPN, CDR2 SVGIG (reference sequence). J lost 2 bases, V lost 0 bases, and 7 bases had no gene match. The CDR3 is 16 residues long. Here the CDR3 reads CAWSVVTSGFTDTQYF. In DNA form, the CDR3 reads TGTGCCTGGAGTGTAGTTACTAGCGGATTCACAGATACGCAGTATTTT.

This chain uses TRBV6-1 with TRBJ2-3; D perhaps matches TRBD1 (6 bases). Germline V gene sequence: CDR1 MNHNS, CDR2 SASEGT. V lost 7 bases and J 3 bases, leaving 8 bases between the germline ends. The length of the CDR3 is 12 residues. The CDR3 DNA is TGTGCCAGCATTACAGGGACAGATACGCAGTATTTT. This sequence encodes CASITGTDTQYF.

The rearrangement links TRBV5-1 to TRBJ2-2; no reliable D call. CDR3 length: 13 residues. The ends were cut back, 2 bases at V and 6 bases at J, with 8 bases in the middle. The germline CDR1 and CDR2 sequences are SGHRS and YFSETQ. CDR3 loop: CASSLTAAGELFF. For the CDR3, the DNA is TGCGCCAGCAGCTTAACCGCGGCCGGGGAGCTGTTTTTT.

This clone was recorded a few times. The V and J genes are TRBV5-1 and TRBJ1-2; a possible D gene is TRBD1 (5 bases). There are 14 residues in the CDR3. V was clipped by 1 base and J by 2 bases, with 9 bases between them. CDR1 and CDR2 from the germline V gene are SGHRS and YFSETQ. The CDR3 reads CASSLSPGNYGYTF. CDR3 nucleotide sequence: TGCGCCAGCAGCTTGAGCCCAGGGAACTATGGCTACACCTTC.